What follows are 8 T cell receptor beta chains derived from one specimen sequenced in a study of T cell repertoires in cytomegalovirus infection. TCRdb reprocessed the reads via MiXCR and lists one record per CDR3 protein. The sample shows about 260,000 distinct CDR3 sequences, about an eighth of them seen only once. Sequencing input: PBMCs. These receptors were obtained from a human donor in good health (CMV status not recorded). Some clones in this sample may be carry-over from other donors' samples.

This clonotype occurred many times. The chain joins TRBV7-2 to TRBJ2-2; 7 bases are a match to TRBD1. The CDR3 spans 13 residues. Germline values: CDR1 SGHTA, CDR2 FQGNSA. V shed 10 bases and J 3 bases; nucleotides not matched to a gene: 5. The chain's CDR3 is CATRQGYTGELFF. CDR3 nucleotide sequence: TGTGCCACCCGACAGGGCTACACCGGGGAGCTGTTTTTT.

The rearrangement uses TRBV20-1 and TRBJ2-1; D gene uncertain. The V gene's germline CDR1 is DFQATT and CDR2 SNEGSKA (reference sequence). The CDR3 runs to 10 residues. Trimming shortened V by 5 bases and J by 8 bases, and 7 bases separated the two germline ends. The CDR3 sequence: CSAARDEQFF. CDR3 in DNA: TGCAGTGCTGCCCGGGATGAGCAGTTCTTC.

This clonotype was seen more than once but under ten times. In DNA form, the CDR3 reads TGTGCCAGCAGCTTCACAAGGGGGGCGGCAGATACGCAGTATTTT. It yields the protein CASSFTRGAADTQYF. This chain connects TRBV5-5 to TRBJ2-3, with D perhaps given as TRBD1 or TRBD2 (6 bases each). Germline values: CDR1 SGHKS, CDR2 YYEKEE (reference sequence). CDR3 size: 15 residues. V lost 2 bases and J 4 bases, leaving 14 bases between the germline ends.

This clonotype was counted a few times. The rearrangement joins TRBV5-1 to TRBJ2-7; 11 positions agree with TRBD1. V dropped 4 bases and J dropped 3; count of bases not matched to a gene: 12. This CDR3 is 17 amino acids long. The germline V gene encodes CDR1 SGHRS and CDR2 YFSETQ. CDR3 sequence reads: CASSLGVWTGGSYEQYF. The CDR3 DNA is TGCGCCAGCAGCCTGGGGGTTTGGACAGGGGGCAGCTACGAGCAGTACTTC.

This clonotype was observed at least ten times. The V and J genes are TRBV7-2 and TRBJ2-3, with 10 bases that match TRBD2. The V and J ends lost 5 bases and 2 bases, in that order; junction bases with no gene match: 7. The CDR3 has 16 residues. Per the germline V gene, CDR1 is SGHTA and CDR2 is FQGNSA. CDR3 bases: TGTGCCAGCAGCATCCTAGCGGGAGTTTCCACAGATACGCAGTATTTT. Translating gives CASSILAGVSTDTQYF.

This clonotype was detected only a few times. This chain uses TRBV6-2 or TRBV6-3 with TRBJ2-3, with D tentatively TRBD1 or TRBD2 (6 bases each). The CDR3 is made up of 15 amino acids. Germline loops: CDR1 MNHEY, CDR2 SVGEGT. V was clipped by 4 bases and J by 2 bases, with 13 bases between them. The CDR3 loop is CASSWYGGLTDTQYF. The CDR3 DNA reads TGTGCCAGCAGTTGGTACGGGGGCCTCACAGATACGCAGTATTTT.

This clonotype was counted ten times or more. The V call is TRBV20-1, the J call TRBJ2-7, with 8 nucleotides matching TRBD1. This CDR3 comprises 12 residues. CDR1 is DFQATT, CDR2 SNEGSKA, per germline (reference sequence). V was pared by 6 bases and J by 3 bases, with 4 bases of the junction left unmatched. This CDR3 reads CSADTGGYEQYF. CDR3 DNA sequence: TGCAGTGCCGACACAGGGGGCTACGAGCAGTACTTC.

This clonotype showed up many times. CDR3 sequence: CASSHLGQGAHEQYF. CDR3 in DNA: TGCGCCAGCAGCCACCTCGGACAGGGGGCCCACGAGCAGTACTTC. This sequence joins TRBV4-1 and TRBJ2-7, with TRBD1 identical over 11 bases. J was trimmed by 5 bases and V by 3 bases; bases with no gene match: 6. Looked up from germline, CDR1 is MGHRA and CDR2 is YSYEKL. This CDR3 is built from 15 residues.